This TCR beta chain came from a study of human T cells and chemical hapten exposure. Study summary: Small differences in pooled library volume mainly drove the variation in TCR yields per sample.

Via MiXCR, TCRdb re-called the RACE reads, giving one row per CDR3 protein. The data hold tens of thousands of distinct CDR3 sequences, with approximately 8.6% observed a single time. This clonotype was picked up a small number of times. Documented time point: healthy volunteer bleed at 6 weeks. Someone pulled total RNA out of unfractionated whole blood. Trimming cost V 3 bases and J 10 bases, with 25 bases left between them. CDR3 length: 17 amino acids. V is TRBV12-3 or TRBV12-4 and J is TRBJ1-5, with TRBD1 as a possible D gene (5 bases). The TCR comes from a male donor in good health. Some clones in this sample may be carry-over from other donors' samples. What was sequenced was whole blood. CDR3 amino acids: CASSFSRAGLAISPQHF. In DNA form, the CDR3 reads TGTGCCAGCAGTTTTAGCAGGGCCGGACTAGCAATCAGCCCCCAGCATTTT.